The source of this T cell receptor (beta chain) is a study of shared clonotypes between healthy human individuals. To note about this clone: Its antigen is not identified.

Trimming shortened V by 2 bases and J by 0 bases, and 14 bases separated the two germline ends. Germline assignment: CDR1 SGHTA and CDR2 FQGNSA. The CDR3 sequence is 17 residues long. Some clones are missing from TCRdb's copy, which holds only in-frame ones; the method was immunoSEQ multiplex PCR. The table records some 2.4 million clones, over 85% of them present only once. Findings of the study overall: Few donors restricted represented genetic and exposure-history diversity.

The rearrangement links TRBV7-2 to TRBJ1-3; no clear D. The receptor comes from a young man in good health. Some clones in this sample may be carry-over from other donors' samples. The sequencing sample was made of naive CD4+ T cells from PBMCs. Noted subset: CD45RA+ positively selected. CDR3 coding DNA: TGTGCCAGCAGCTTAAATCCAATCGGCGGCTCTGGAAACACCATATATTTT. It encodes CASSLNPIGGSGNTIYF.